This T cell receptor beta chain emerged from a study of technical replicates of blood from a handful of donors. Germline V gene sequence: CDR1 MNHEY, CDR2 SMNVEV (reference sequence). The V end was cut by 3 bases, the J end by 5 bases, with 10 bases between. This CDR3 is 13 amino acids long. Data came from immunoSEQ multiplex PCR; TCRdb stores just in-frame clones and leaves some out. This sample yields some 17,000 clones, of which about 89% are seen a single time; more than 9.5% belongs to the top ten. The source of this sequence is a human donor in good health. The rearrangement uses TRBV27 and TRBJ2-5; D is unclear. Sequencing was performed on PBMCs. CDR3 in DNA: TGTGCCAGCAGTTTCAATGCGTATGAGACCCAGTACTTC. This codes for CASSFNAYETQYF.